Presented here are 12 T cell receptor beta chains from one specimen sequenced in a study of T cell responses to AZD1222 COVID-19 vaccine. Here immunoSEQ multiplex PCR was the method, and the copy in TCRdb shows in-frame clones only, minus some. The repertoire has roughly 150,000 clones, around 91% of them found once; the top ten carry approximately 6.3%. Material: peripheral blood, obtained 28 days after the second AZD1222 dose. These receptors were taken from an adult who received the AZD1222 COVID-19 vaccine.

The genes are TRBV4-3 and TRBJ2-2; D might be TRBD1 (6 bases). Germline-derived CDR1 and CDR2 are LGHNA and YSLEER. The CDR3 runs 19 residues. Trimming took 0 bases from V and 5 from J, leaving 22 bases between them. The CDR3 nucleotides read TGCGCCAGCAGCCAAGATCGGGCAGGGGCGGGCGTAAAGACCGGGGAGCTGTTTTTT. Residues: CASSQDRAGAGVKTGELFF.

This clone was observed once. The V call is TRBV7-2, the J call TRBJ2-3; D is unclear. Trimming shortened V by 4 bases and J by 6 bases, and 8 bases separated the two germline ends. The CDR3 has 12 residues. Germline V gene data show CDR1 as SGHTA and CDR2 as FQGNSA. The CDR3 reads CASSSLGDTQYF. The CDR3 DNA follows: TGTGCCAGCAGCTCCTTGGGGGATACGCAGTATTTT.

The chain has TRBV10-1 and TRBJ2-1; no clear D gene. Germline V gives CDR1 WNHNN, CDR2 SYGVQD (reference sequence). The CDR3 consists of 11 residues. V was pared by 4 bases and J by 4 bases, with 2 bases between. DNA for the CDR3: TGCGCCAGCAGTGGGTACAATGAGCAGTTCTTC. Protein sequence: CASSGYNEQFF.

The chain uses TRBV6-5 and TRBJ1-2, with D possibly TRBD1 on 6 matching bases. The V end lost 6 bases, the J end lost 5 bases, and 16 bases lay between the germline ends. The CDR3 totals 14 residues. The germline CDR1 and CDR2 sequences are MNHEY and SVGAGI. The CDR3 nucleotides read TGTGCCAGCAGAAACACAGGGCCCGGGTATGGCTACACCTTC. This sequence encodes CASRNTGPGYGYTF.

This clone was recorded only once. The rearrangement joins TRBV12-3 or TRBV12-4 to TRBJ1-4; D gene ambiguous. Deletions cut 3 bases from V and 7 bases from J, with 6 bases between. The CDR3 has 12 residues. The CDR3 DNA sequence: TGTGCCAGCAGTTTTCTGGGTGAAAAACTGTTTTTT. Translation gives CASSFLGEKLFF.

This chain links TRBV18 with TRBJ2-1; 13 bases match TRBD2. CDR1 is KGHSH and CDR2 is LQKENI in the germline V gene. Trimming cost V 5 bases and J 8 bases; bases outside gene matches: 9. The CDR3 has 16 residues. CDR3 amino acids: CASSIAGTSGNYEQFF. The CDR3 DNA is TGTGCCAGCTCAATAGCCGGGACTAGCGGGAACTATGAGCAGTTCTTC. The full variable domain, its missing parts supplied by reference TRBV18 and TRBJ2-1, is NAGVMQNPRHLVRRRGQEARLRCSPMKGHSHVYWYRQLPEEGLKFMVYLQKENIIDESGMPKERFSAEFPKEGPSILRIQQVVRGDSAAYFCASSIAGTSGNYEQFFGPGTRLTVL.

The rearrangement uses TRBV4-2 and TRBJ1-4; D is perhaps TRBD1 (6 bases). The germline V gene encodes CDR1 LGHNA and CDR2 YNFKEQ. This CDR3 is built from 15 residues. With 3 bases removed from V and 13 bases from J, the gap between germline ends came to 21 bases. Written as DNA, the CDR3 is TGTGCCAGCAGCCACCTCTTGACAGGAAGCCCATTACTGTTTTTT. Translating gives CASSHLLTGSPLLFF.

This clone has only a few counts. V is TRBV28 and J is TRBJ2-7; 11 bases line up with TRBD2. J was trimmed by 7 bases and V by 5 bases; bases with no gene match: 7. The germline CDR1 and CDR2 sequences are MDHEN and SYDVKM. The CDR3 consists of 14 residues. CDR3 DNA sequence: TGTGCCAGCAGTCAACTAGCGGGAGAAGTGGAGCAGTACTTC. It encodes CASSQLAGEVEQYF.

The CDR3 sequence: CASSEQISTGELFF. CDR3 DNA: TGCGCCAGCAGTGAACAGATAAGTACCGGGGAGCTGTTTTTT. The V call is TRBV10-1, the J call TRBJ2-2; D call uncertain. The germline V and J ends were trimmed by 3 bases and 5 bases, with 10 bases remaining between them. The CDR3 loop spans 14 amino acids. Germline-derived CDR1 and CDR2 are WNHNN and SYGVQD (reference sequence).

The chain recombines TRBV25-1 with TRBJ2-3; maybe TRBD2 (6 bases). The CDR3 sequence is 14 residues long. Germline V gene data show CDR1 as MGHDK and CDR2 as SYGVNS. The V end lost 5 bases, the J end lost 4 bases, and 13 bases lay between the germline ends. The DNA of the CDR3 is TGTGCCAGCAGTATTCCTAGCGAAGCAGATACGCAGTATTTT. It encodes CASSIPSEADTQYF.

This chain uses TRBV18 with TRBJ1-4, with D maybe TRBD1 (5 bases). Germline V gene lookup returns CDR1 KGHSH and CDR2 LQKENI. The CDR3 spans 14 residues. The V end was cut by 4 bases, the J end by 4 bases, with 10 bases between. CDR3 in DNA: TGTGCCAGCTCACGTCGACAGAATAATGAAAAACTGTTTTTT. Translated: CASSRRQNNEKLFF.

The J gene is TRBJ2-1, the V gene TRBV2, with a possible D match to TRBD2 (5 bases). The CDR3 extends over 14 amino acids. Trimming removed 6 bases from V and 10 bases from J, with 19 bases in between. Germline lookup yields CDR1 SNHLY and CDR2 FYNNEI. CDR3 sequence reads: CASSLLVTVREQFF. The CDR3 bases are TGTGCCAGCAGCCTACTAGTAACGGTGCGGGAGCAGTTCTTC.